These T cell receptor beta chains were read from a single sample in a study of human T cells and chemical hapten exposure. One entry per CDR3 protein results from TCRdb running MiXCR on the RACE reads. The data show approximately 84,000 distinct CDR3 sequences, 8.6% seen once. Sequencing was carried out using whole blood. These receptors originate from a male donor in good health. Some clones in this sample may be carry-over from other donors' samples. Each CDR3 is given with its conserved first and last residue. A D gene is named only where the DNA matches it firmly. The size of a clone is reported for some rows only, either as once, few or many, or as a class for expanded clones.

>few|TRBJ2-3|.|TRBV7-9|14
TGTGCCAGCAGCCACAGGGAGGGCACAGATACGCAGTATTTT
CASSHREGTDTQYF
>many|TRBJ1-5|.|TRBV7-9|16
TGTGCCAGCAGCTTAGGGAACCAGGGTAGGAATCAGCCCCAGCATTTT
CASSLGNQGRNQPQHF
>many|TRBJ1-2|TRBD1|TRBV2|15
TGTGCCAGCAGTGGACAGGGCTCTGATAACTATGGCTACACCTTC
CASSGQGSDNYGYTF
>few|TRBJ1-5|.|TRBV6-1|14
TGTGCCAGCAGGGGTGGAGGGGAGAATCAGCCCCAGCATTTT
CASRGGGENQPQHF
>many|TRBJ1-2|.|TRBV4-2|14
TGTGCCAGCAGCCCAGGGCCCACCCGCTATGGCTACACCTTC
CASSPGPTRYGYTF
>.|TRBJ2-5|.|TRBV12-3/TRBV12-4|12
TGTGCCAGCGGGAATCCCCAAGAGACCCAGTACTTC
CASGNPQETQYF
>.|TRBJ2-3|TRBD1|TRBV2|13
TGTGCCAGCAGGGACAGGGGCACAGATACGCAGTATTTT
CASRDRGTDTQYF
>many|TRBJ1-4|TRBD1|TRBV15|13
TGTGCCACCGAGGGACAGCCTAATGAAAAACTGTTTTTT
CATEGQPNEKLFF
>few|TRBJ2-3|TRBD2|TRBV2|20
TGTGCCAGCCGCGAACTGGGACTAGCGAAACCCGACCCTAGCACAGATACGCAGTATTTT
CASRELGLAKPDPSTDTQYF
>few|TRBJ1-5|TRBD1|TRBV20-1|15
TGCAGTGCGTGGACAGGGGGCGAACGGGATCAGCCCCAGCATTTT
CSAWTGGERDQPQHF
>.|TRBJ2-3|.|TRBV3-1|14
TGTGCCAGCAGCCATCTCGGACAGCCAGATACGCAGTATTTT
CASSHLGQPDTQYF
>.|TRBJ2-3|.|TRBV2|15
TGTGCCAGCAGGGAGGGCCGTCCTCGGGCAGATACGCAGTATTTT
CASREGRPRADTQYF
>few|TRBJ1-1|.|TRBV7-2|14
TGTGCCAGCAGCTTAAAGGGCATGGACACTGAAGCTTTCTTT
CASSLKGMDTEAFF
>few|TRBJ2-3|.|TRBV7-8|13
TGTGCCAGCAGCCCCAGCTTCACAGATACGCAGTATTTT
CASSPSFTDTQYF
>few|TRBJ1-2|.|TRBV7-9|13
TGTGCCAGCAGCTCGGACAGACTCTATGGCTACACCTTC
CASSSDRLYGYTF
>.|TRBJ1-1|.|TRBV3-1|16
TGTGCCAGCAGCCCGAGAGAGGTAACTAAGAACACTGAAGCTTTCTTT
CASSPREVTKNTEAFF
>few|TRBJ2-5|TRBD1|TRBV7-2|15
TGTGCCAGCAGTGAAACAGGGGCCGCCCTAGGTGACCAGTACTTC
CASSETGAALGDQYF
>few|TRBJ1-1|.|TRBV6-5|16
TGTGCCAGCAGTTACTCGAGGTTTGGGGGCGGCACTGAAGCTTTCTTT
CASSYSRFGGGTEAFF
>few|TRBJ2-7|TRBD1|TRBV5-5|15
TGTGCCAGCACCGAACGGACAGGTTTTTCCTACGAGCAGTACTTC
CASTERTGFSYEQYF
>few|TRBJ2-7|TRBD2|TRBV6-1|16
TGTGCCAGCAGTGAAGCGGGGGAGGGTACCAACTACGAGCAGTACTTC
CASSEAGEGTNYEQYF
>many|TRBJ2-5|.|TRBV27|11
TGTGCCAGCAGGGGACAAGAGACCCAGTACTTC
CASRGQETQYF
>few|TRBJ1-1|.|TRBV13|12
TGTGCCAGCAGCAGCGGTACCACTGAAGCTTTCTTT
CASSSGTTEAFF
>few|TRBJ2-6|.|TRBV3-1|15
TGTGCCAGCAGACCTACAGGGTCCGGGGCCAACGTCCTGACTTTC
CASRPTGSGANVLTF
>.|TRBJ1-1|.|TRBV10-3|14
TGTGCCATCCACGGGGGGGGCGACAACACTGAAGCTTTCTTT
CAIHGGGDNTEAFF
>.|TRBJ2-7|.|TRBV14|15
TGTGCCAGCAGCCAAACCGGGACAACCAACTACGAGCAGTACTTC
CASSQTGTTNYEQYF
>.|TRBJ2-7|.|TRBV2|14
TGTGCCAGCAGGCTACAGGGCAGCTCCTACGAGCAGTACTTC
CASRLQGSSYEQYF
>few|TRBJ2-7|.|TRBV20-1|16
TGCAGTGCTAGAGCCAATTACAGAGCCTCTCCCTACGAGCAGTACTTC
CSARANYRASPYEQYF
>many|TRBJ2-7|.|TRBV6-2/TRBV6-3|13
TGTGCCAGCAGTTACTCGGGGCTAGGAGAGCAGTACTTC
CASSYSGLGEQYF
>many|TRBJ2-3|.|TRBV18|13
TGTGCCAGCTCACCACCGACCGTGGATACGCAGTATTTT
CASSPPTVDTQYF
>few|TRBJ2-3|.|TRBV7-8|16
TGTGCCAGCAGCGTTAACAGGGCCCCCAACACAGATACGCAGTATTTT
CASSVNRAPNTDTQYF
>few|TRBJ1-2|.|TRBV20-1|14
TGCAGTGCTAGAGAACCCGACTCCACCTATGGCTACACCTTC
CSAREPDSTYGYTF
>many|TRBJ1-5|.|TRBV20-1|14
TGCAGTGCTAGAGTCAGGGGTGGCAATCAGCCCCAGCATTTT
CSARVRGGNQPQHF
>.|TRBJ1-6|.|TRBV5-4|15
TGTGCCAGCAGTGTCGGCCGGGACAACAATTCACCCCTCCACTTT
CASSVGRDNNSPLHF
>.|TRBJ1-2|.|TRBV5-1|13
TGCGCCAGCAGCCCCCAATCGATCCATGGCTACACCTTC
CASSPQSIHGYTF
>many|TRBJ1-5|.|TRBV19|18
TGTGCCAGTAGTATCCCGGACCCATACCATTTCGGCAATCAGCCCCAGCATTTT
CASSIPDPYHFGNQPQHF
>.|TRBJ1-1|TRBD1|TRBV5-1|18
TGCGCCAGCAGCTTGGCCGGGACAGGCGACTATCCATACACTGAAGCTTTCTTT
CASSLAGTGDYPYTEAFF
>.|TRBJ2-3|TRBD2|TRBV6-5|17
TGTGCCAGCAGTTACTCGAAAGCGGGGGGGCGTGTAGATACGCAGTATTTT
CASSYSKAGGRVDTQYF
>few|TRBJ1-1|TRBD1|TRBV7-9|13
TGTGCCAGCAGCTCCACCCGACAGGGTGAAGCTTTCTTT
CASSSTRQGEAFF
>many|TRBJ2-1|TRBD1|TRBV24-1|14
TGTGCCACCAGCGAAACAGGGGGCGCGAATGAGCAGTTCTTC
CATSETGGANEQFF
>few|TRBJ1-4|TRBD1|TRBV9|14
TGTGCCAGCAGCACCCAGGGGGCAAATGAAAAACTGTTTTTT
CASSTQGANEKLFF
>many|TRBJ1-6|TRBD1|TRBV7-2|16
TGTGCCAGCAGCTTAGGCACAGGGGGCATGGATTCACCCCTCCACTTT
CASSLGTGGMDSPLHF
>.|TRBJ2-3|TRBD1|TRBV7-2|15
TGTGCCAGCAGCCAGACAGGGACGATCACAGATACGCAGTATTTT
CASSQTGTITDTQYF
>.|TRBJ2-1|TRBD2|TRBV6-5|16
TGTGCCAGCAGTTACTCGACTAGCGGGGGTAACAATGAGCAGTTCTTC
CASSYSTSGGNNEQFF
>.|TRBJ2-7|.|TRBV7-9|12
TGTGCCAGCAGCGTTGTCGACTACGAGCAGTACTTC
CASSVVDYEQYF
>many|TRBJ1-2|TRBD1|TRBV7-6|15
TGTGCCAGCGGAAGCGATTCGAGGGGGCACGGTGGCTACACCTTC
CASGSDSRGHGGYTF
>.|TRBJ2-7|TRBD1|TRBV4-1|15
TGCGCCAGCAGCAGTTGGACAGGGGGGTCCTACGAGCAGTACTTC
CASSSWTGGSYEQYF
>few|TRBJ1-5|.|TRBV29-1|13
TGCAGCGTAGCAAGGACAATTGATCAGCCCCAGCATTTT
CSVARTIDQPQHF
>few|TRBJ2-1|TRBD1|TRBV29-1|13
TGCAGCGTCGATAGGACAGGGGGCAATGAGCAGTTCTTC
CSVDRTGGNEQFF
>.|TRBJ1-1|.|TRBV3-1|13
TGTGCCAGCAGCCGGCAAGAGAACACTGAAGCTTTCTTT
CASSRQENTEAFF